The present T cell receptor beta chain was sequenced within a study of T cells in Graves' hyperthyroidism and ophthalmopathy. The TCR beta CDR3 regions underwent amplification using RNA transcripts as the source. The HTBI primer set drove a first-round RT-PCR of the TCR CDR3. MiXCR was run by TCRdb on the multiplex PCR reads, yielding one entry per CDR3 protein. In the table there are around 540,000 distinct CDR3 sequences, roughly 46% of which are singletons. Germline CDR1 SNHLY, CDR2 FYNNEI. This CDR3 contains 14 residues. The V gene lost 9 bases and the J gene lost 2 bases, with 16 bases spanning the gap.

This TCR came from a woman aged 18-30 years with Graves' hyperthyroidism. Sample: peripheral blood or thyroid tissue (not recorded which). This chain joins TRBV2 and TRBJ2-5; D is possibly TRBD1 or TRBD2 (6 bases each). The CDR3 loop is CARALGGRQETQYF. The CDR3, as DNA: TGTGCCAGGGCATTAGGGGGGCGGCAAGAGACCCAGTACTTC.